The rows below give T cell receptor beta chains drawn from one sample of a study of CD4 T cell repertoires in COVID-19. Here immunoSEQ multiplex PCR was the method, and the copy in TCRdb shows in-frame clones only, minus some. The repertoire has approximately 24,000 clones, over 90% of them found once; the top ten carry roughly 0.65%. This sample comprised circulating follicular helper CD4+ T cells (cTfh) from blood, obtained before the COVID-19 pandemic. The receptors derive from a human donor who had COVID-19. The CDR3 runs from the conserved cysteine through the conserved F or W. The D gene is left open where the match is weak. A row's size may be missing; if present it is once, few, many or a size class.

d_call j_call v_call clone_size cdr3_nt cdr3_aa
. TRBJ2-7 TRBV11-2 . TGTGCCAGCAGCTCCTTCACGCGGAGCTCCTACGAGCAGTACTTC CASSSFTRSSYEQYF
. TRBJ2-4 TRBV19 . TGTGCCAGTAGTCCTAGGAGGAACCTAGCCAAAAACATTCAGTACTTC CASSPRRNLAKNIQYF
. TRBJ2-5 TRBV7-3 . TGTGCCAGCAGCCTACTGTCCGGGGAGACCCAGTACTTC CASSLLSGETQYF
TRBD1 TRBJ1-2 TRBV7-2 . TGTGCCAGCAGCTTAAATAGGGGGACAGGGAGAGACTTC CASSLNRGTGRDF
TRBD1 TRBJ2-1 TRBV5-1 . TGCGCCAGCAGCTTGGCCGGGACAGGGGGCCGGAATGAGCAGTTCTTC CASSLAGTGGRNEQFF
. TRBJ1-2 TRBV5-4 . TGTGCCAGCGGCACGGACAGCTGGGAAGACTATGGCTACACCTTC CASGTDSWEDYGYTF
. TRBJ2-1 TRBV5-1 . TGCGCCAGCAGCTTCCAGGAGGAGAATGAGCAGTTCTTC CASSFQEENEQFF
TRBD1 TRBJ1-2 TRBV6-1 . TGTGCCAGCAGTGAAGCGGCGGACAGGACCTATGGCTACACCTTC CASSEAADRTYGYTF
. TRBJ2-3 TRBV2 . TGTGCCAGCAGTGTGGGACTTTCTAGCACAGATACGCAGTATTTT CASSVGLSSTDTQYF
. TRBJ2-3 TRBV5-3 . TGTGCCAGAAGCTTGGTAGTCGCGACTAGACGCACAGATACGCAGTATTTT CARSLVVATRRTDTQYF
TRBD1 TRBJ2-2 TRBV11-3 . TGTGCCAGCAGCTTACCGACAGGGGGTGAACTGTTTTTT CASSLPTGGELFF
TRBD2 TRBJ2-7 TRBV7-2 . TGTGCCAGCAGCTTAGCACTAGCGGGAGGCGAGCAGTACTTC CASSLALAGGEQYF
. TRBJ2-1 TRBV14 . TGTGCCAGCAGCCAATCGACTGGTTTGGGAGTCAGGCAGTTCTTC CASSQSTGLGVRQFF
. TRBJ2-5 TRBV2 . TGTGCCAGCAGTGTCCGACAGGTCCAAGAGACCCAGTACTTC CASSVRQVQETQYF
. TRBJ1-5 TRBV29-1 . TGCAGCGTCGGAGGTTATAGCAATCAGCCCCAGCATTTT CSVGGYSNQPQHF
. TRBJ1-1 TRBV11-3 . TGTGCCAGCAGCTCCCTAGGGGTCAGGCAGGGCGTCACTGAAGCTTTCTTT CASSSLGVRQGVTEAFF
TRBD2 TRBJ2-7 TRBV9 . TGTGCCAGCAGCGTAGCCGGGACTACCTACGAGCAGTACTTC CASSVAGTTYEQYF
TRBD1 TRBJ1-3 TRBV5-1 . TGCGCCAGCAGCTCCCGACAGGGGGACGGAAACACCATATATTTT CASSSRQGDGNTIYF
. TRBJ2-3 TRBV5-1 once TGCGCCAGCAGCTTGGGCCAGGGTTCAGATACGCAGTATTTT CASSLGQGSDTQYF
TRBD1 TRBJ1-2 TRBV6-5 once TGTGCCAGCAGTTTGGACAGGGTCGGCTACACCTTC CASSLDRVGYTF
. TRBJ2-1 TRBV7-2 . TGTGCCAGCAGCTCCGGGGTATCGTGGGAGCAGTTCTTC CASSSGVSWEQFF
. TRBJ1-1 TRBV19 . TGTGCCAGTAGTAAGGACTCACAGGGAGACACTGAAGCTTTCTTT CASSKDSQGDTEAFF
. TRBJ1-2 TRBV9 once TGTGCCAGCAGCGTAGATGGGACACCGAACTTCAACTATGGCTACACCTTC CASSVDGTPNFNYGYTF